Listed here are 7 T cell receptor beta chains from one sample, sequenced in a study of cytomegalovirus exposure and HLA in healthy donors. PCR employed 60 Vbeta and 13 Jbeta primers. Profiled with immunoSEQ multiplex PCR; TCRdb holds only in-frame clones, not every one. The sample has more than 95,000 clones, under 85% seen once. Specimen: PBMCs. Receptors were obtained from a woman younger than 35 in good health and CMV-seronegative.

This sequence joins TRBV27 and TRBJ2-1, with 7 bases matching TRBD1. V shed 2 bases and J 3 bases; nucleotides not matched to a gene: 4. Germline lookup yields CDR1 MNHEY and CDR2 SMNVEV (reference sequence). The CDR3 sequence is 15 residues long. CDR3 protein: CASSLGDSLYNEQFF. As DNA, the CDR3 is TGTGCCAGCAGTTTAGGGGACAGCCTCTACAATGAGCAGTTCTTC.

The CDR3 sequence: CASYPTGTNYGYTF. DNA for the CDR3: TGTGCCAGCTATCCGACAGGGACCAACTATGGCTACACCTTC. The chain links TRBV2 to TRBJ1-2; 7 bases are a match to TRBD1. The germline V gene encodes CDR1 SNHLY and CDR2 FYNNEI. V gave up 8 bases and J gave up 2 bases; unmatched junction bases: 8. The CDR3 runs 14 residues.

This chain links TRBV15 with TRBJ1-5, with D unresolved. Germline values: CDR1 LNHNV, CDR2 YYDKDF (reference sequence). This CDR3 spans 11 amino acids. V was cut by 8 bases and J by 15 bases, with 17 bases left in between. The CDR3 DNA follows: TGTGCCACCGGAGCGGACTCTCCGGTGCATTTT. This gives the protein CATGADSPVHF.

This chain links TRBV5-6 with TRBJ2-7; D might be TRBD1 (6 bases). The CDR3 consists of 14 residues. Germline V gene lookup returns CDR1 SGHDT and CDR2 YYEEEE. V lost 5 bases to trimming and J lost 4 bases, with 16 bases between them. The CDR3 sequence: CASRSHGRGYEQYF. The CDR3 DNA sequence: TGTGCCAGCAGGAGCCACGGCAGGGGTTACGAGCAGTACTTC.

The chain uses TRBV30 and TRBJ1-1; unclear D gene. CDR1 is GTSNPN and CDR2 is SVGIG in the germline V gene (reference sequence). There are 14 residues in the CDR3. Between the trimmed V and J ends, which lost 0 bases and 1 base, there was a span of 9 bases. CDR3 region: CAWSVLAGNTEAFF. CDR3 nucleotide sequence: TGTGCCTGGAGTGTACTGGCAGGGAACACTGAAGCTTTCTTT.

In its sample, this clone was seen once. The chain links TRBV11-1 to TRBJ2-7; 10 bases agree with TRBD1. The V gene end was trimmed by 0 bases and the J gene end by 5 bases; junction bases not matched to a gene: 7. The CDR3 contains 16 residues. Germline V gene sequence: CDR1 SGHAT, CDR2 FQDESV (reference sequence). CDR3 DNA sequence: TGTGCCAGCAGCTTAGCTGTGACAGGGGGCGCCGACGAGCAGTACTTC. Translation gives CASSLAVTGGADEQYF. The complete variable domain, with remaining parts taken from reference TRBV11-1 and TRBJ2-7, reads EAEVAQSPRYKITEKSQAVAFWCDPISGHATLYWYRQILGQGPELLVQFQDESVVDDSQLPKDRFSAERLKGVDSTLKIQPAELGDSAMYLCASSLAVTGGADEQYFGPGTRLTVT.

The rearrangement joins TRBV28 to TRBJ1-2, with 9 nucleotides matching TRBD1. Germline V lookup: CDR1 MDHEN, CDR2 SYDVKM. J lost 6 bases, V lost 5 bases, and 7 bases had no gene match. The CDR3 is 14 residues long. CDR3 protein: CASSTTGGLHGYTF. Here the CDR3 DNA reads TGTGCCAGCAGTACCACAGGGGGCCTGCATGGCTACACCTTC.